A selection of T cell receptor beta chains follows, all from one sample in a study of cytomegalovirus exposure and HLA in healthy donors. Method: immunoSEQ multiplex PCR; TCRdb's copy keeps in-frame clones and lacks some. This table holds more than 100,000 clones. Sequencing used PBMCs. These receptors came from a man aged 18 to 30 in good health and CMV-seronegative. Each CDR3 is given with its conserved first and last residue. The order of the fields is V gene, J gene, D gene, CDR3 DNA, CDR3 protein. A D gene is named only where the DNA matches it firmly.

V: TRBV5-1
J: TRBJ1-5
D: .
DNA: TGCGCCAGCAGCTTGCTAGGGGATAGCAATCAGCCCCAGCATTTT
CDR3: CASSLLGDSNQPQHF

V: TRBV5-1
J: TRBJ2-7
D: TRBD1
DNA: TGCGCCAGCAGCTGGGACAGTTACGAGCAGTACTTC
CDR3: CASSWDSYEQYF

V: TRBV7-9
J: TRBJ2-1
D: .
DNA: TGTGCCAGCAGCTTCCCAGGTAGCAATGAGCAGTTCTTC
CDR3: CASSFPGSNEQFF

V: TRBV27
J: TRBJ2-4
D: TRBD1
DNA: TGTGCCAGCAGTTCACCCGAGGGGACAGGTCGGTTGGGCATTCAGTACTTC
CDR3: CASSSPEGTGRLGIQYF

V: TRBV6-5
J: TRBJ2-7
D: .
DNA: TGTGCCAGCAGTCCCGGGACTGCCGACTACGAGCAGTACTTC
CDR3: CASSPGTADYEQYF

V: TRBV6-6
J: TRBJ1-1
D: TRBD1
DNA: TGTGCCAGCAGAAGAGAGGGGGCGCGCGGTGCTGAAGCTTTCTTT
CDR3: CASRREGARGAEAFF

V: TRBV30
J: TRBJ1-1
D: TRBD1
DNA: TGTGCCTGGAGTACCGGGACAGGGAACACTGAAGCTTTCTTT
CDR3: CAWSTGTGNTEAFF

V: TRBV19
J: TRBJ2-5
D: .
DNA: TGTGCCAGTATAGTATCACGGGTCGGAGAGACCCAGTACTTC
CDR3: CASIVSRVGETQYF

V: TRBV6-6
J: TRBJ2-7
D: .
DNA: TGTGCCAGCAGTTACCCCCTAGGGGACTACGAGCAGTACTTC
CDR3: CASSYPLGDYEQYF

V: TRBV5-6
J: TRBJ1-2
D: TRBD1
DNA: TGTGCCAGCAACTCCATTAACAGGGGTGGCTATGGCTACACCTTC
CDR3: CASNSINRGGYGYTF

V: TRBV11-2
J: TRBJ1-6
D: TRBD1
DNA: TGTGCCAGCAGTGGACAGGGTAATTCACCCCTCCACTTT
CDR3: CASSGQGNSPLHF

V: TRBV19
J: TRBJ2-1
D: TRBD2
DNA: TGTGCCAGTAGTATAGGGGCGGGAGGGAGGAACAATGAGCAGTTCTTC
CDR3: CASSIGAGGRNNEQFF

V: TRBV5-8
J: TRBJ2-7
D: .
DNA: TGTGCCAGCAGCTTGGGGAGGTCCCCTATCGAGCAGTACTTC
CDR3: CASSLGRSPIEQYF

V: TRBV18
J: TRBJ1-2
D: .
DNA: TGTGCCAGCTCTCCTGAGGGGGATGGCTACACCTTC
CDR3: CASSPEGDGYTF

V: TRBV19
J: TRBJ1-3
D: .
DNA: TGTGCCAGTAGTTACTTATCCTCTGGAAACACCATATATTTT
CDR3: CASSYLSSGNTIYF

V: TRBV15
J: TRBJ2-2
D: .
DNA: TGTGCCACCAGTCCATTACTCGCCGGGGAGCTGTTTTTT
CDR3: CATSPLLAGELFF

V: TRBV6-1
J: TRBJ1-1
D: .
DNA: TGTGCCAGCAGTTCCCGGGGAGGGGCTGAAGCTTTCTTT
CDR3: CASSSRGGAEAFF

V: TRBV28
J: TRBJ2-3
D: TRBD2
DNA: TGTGCCAGCAGTCCCGGACTAGCGGGGGCTGGGGATACGCAGTATTTT
CDR3: CASSPGLAGAGDTQYF

V: TRBV18
J: TRBJ1-2
D: .
DNA: TGTGCCAGCTCACCCTCACTAAACTATGGCTACACCTTC
CDR3: CASSPSLNYGYTF

V: TRBV7-8
J: TRBJ2-1
D: .
DNA: TGTGCCAGCAGCGAAACAGTGAAGTCCTACAATGAGCAGTTCTTC
CDR3: CASSETVKSYNEQFF

V: TRBV5-6
J: TRBJ1-2
D: .
DNA: TGTGCCAGCAAGTGGCGGAACTATGGCTACACCTTC
CDR3: CASKWRNYGYTF

V: TRBV18
J: TRBJ2-7
D: TRBD1
DNA: TGTGCCAGCGGCCCAGGGGGCACCTACGAGCAGTACTTC
CDR3: CASGPGGTYEQYF

V: TRBV15
J: TRBJ2-1
D: .
DNA: TGTGCCACCAGCAGAGCTCCCTACAATGAGCAGTTCTTC
CDR3: CATSRAPYNEQFF

V: TRBV13
J: TRBJ1-2
D: .
DNA: TGTGCCAGCAGCTTTGTAGGGGGTAGTGGCTACACCTTC
CDR3: CASSFVGGSGYTF

V: TRBV5-1
J: TRBJ2-1
D: .
DNA: TGCGCCAGCAGCTTGGGGGTAGCGGGACAGAGCAATGAGCAGCTCTTC
CDR3: CASSLGVAGQSNEQLF

V: TRBV7-9
J: TRBJ2-1
D: .
DNA: TGTGCCAGCAGCTCCCGGCAGACTACCTACAATGAGCAGTTCTTC
CDR3: CASSSRQTTYNEQFF

V: TRBV29-1
J: TRBJ1-5
D: TRBD1
DNA: TGCAGCGTGCTACAGGGGAACCAGCCCCAGCATTTT
CDR3: CSVLQGNQPQHF